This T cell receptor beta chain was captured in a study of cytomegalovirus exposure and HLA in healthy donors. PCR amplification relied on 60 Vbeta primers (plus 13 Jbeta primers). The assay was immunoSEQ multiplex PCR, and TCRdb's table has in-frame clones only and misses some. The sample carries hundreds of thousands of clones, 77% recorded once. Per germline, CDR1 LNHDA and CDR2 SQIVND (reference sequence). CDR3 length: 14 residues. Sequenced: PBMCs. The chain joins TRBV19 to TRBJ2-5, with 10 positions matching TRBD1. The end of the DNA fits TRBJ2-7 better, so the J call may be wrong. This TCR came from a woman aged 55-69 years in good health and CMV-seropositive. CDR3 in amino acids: CASSISDRGYEQYF. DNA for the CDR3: TGTGCCAGTAGTATTTCGGACAGGGGGTACGAGCAGTACTTC.